The 7 T cell receptor beta chains below were found in one sample sequenced in a study of T cells in Graves' hyperthyroidism and ophthalmopathy. Template material for amplifying TCR beta CDR3 regions consisted of RNA transcripts. Initially, a first-round RT-PCR of the TCR CDR3 employed the HTBI primer set. TCRdb re-analysed the multiplex PCR reads in MiXCR, keeping a single row per CDR3 protein. In the table there are a few hundred thousand distinct CDR3 sequences, 46% of which are singletons. Sequenced: peripheral blood or thyroid tissue (not recorded which). These receptors were collected from a woman aged 18-29 years with Graves' hyperthyroidism.

The count of this clonotype is one. The J gene is TRBJ1-5, the V gene TRBV24-1; 10 positions match TRBD1. The CDR3 has 15 amino acids. The germline CDR1 and CDR2 sequences are KGHDR and SFDVKD. Trimming took 4 bases from V and 1 from J; bases not matched to a gene: 0. This CDR3 reads CATSEDRGSNQPQHF. In DNA form, the CDR3 reads TGTGCCACCAGTGAGGACAGGGGGAGCAATCAGCCCCAGCATTTT.

This clonotype has at least ten counts. The chain carries TRBV20-1 and TRBJ2-3; D perhaps matches TRBD1 (5 bases). V dropped 0 bases and J dropped 4 bases, with 11 bases sitting between them. The CDR3 spans 14 residues. Germline-derived CDR1 and CDR2 are DFQATT and SNEGSKA (reference sequence). DNA of the CDR3: TGCAGTGCTAGAGACCTCAGGGTTGCAGATACGCAGTATTTT. This translates into CSARDLRVADTQYF.

The V and J genes are TRBV5-1 and TRBJ2-7; 10 nucleotides match TRBD2. The length of the CDR3 is 14 residues. Germline CDR1 is SGHRS and CDR2 is YFSETQ. The J segment lost 9 bases and the V segment lost 4 bases, leaving 10 bases of the junction unmatched. As DNA, the CDR3 is TGCGCCAGCAGCCCAAGCGGGAGGGGCGATACGCAGTACTTC. Its translation: CASSPSGRGDTQYF.

This clonotype showed up just a few times. The rearrangement uses TRBV27 and TRBJ2-2; tentative D call: TRBD1 (5 bases). Trimming took 6 bases from V and 6 from J, leaving 17 bases between them. Germline V lookup: CDR1 MNHEY, CDR2 SMNVEV (reference sequence). This CDR3 region has 15 residues. For the CDR3, the DNA is TGTGCCAGCAGCCCTGGGGCAGGGTCTGCCGGGGAGCTGTTTTTT. Residues: CASSPGAGSAGELFF.

This clonotype was seen only once. A much larger clone lies one base from this, so it may be a read error. The genes are TRBV24-1 and TRBJ2-3, with 8 nucleotides matching TRBD2. Germline V gives CDR1 KGHDR, CDR2 SFDVKD. J gave up 5 bases and V 3 bases, and 12 bases lay outside the gene matches. The length of the CDR3 is 17 residues. The CDR3 protein is CATSDLKRAGAVDTQYF. Here the CDR3 DNA reads TGTGCCACCAGTGATCTCAAGCGAGCGGGAGCGGTAGATACGCAGTATTTT.

This chain joins TRBV10-3 and TRBJ2-5; 13 positions agree with TRBD2. Germline V CDR1 and CDR2: ENHRY, SYGVKD. V was pared by 11 bases and J by 5 bases, with 11 bases of the junction left unmatched. This CDR3 is 15 amino acids long. The chain's CDR3 is CASRTSGSIWETQYF. The CDR3 region has the DNA TGTGCCTCACGGACTAGCGGGAGTATATGGGAGACCCAGTACTTC.

The CDR3 sequence is CASSSGHLNNSPLHF. CDR3 coding DNA: TGTGCCAGCAGTTCGGGACACCTGAATAATTCACCCCTCCACTTT. The rearrangement uses TRBV12-3 or TRBV12-4 and TRBJ1-6; the D gene is possibly TRBD1 (6 bases). V lost 4 bases and J 5 bases, leaving 12 bases between the germline ends. The CDR3 sequence is 15 residues long.